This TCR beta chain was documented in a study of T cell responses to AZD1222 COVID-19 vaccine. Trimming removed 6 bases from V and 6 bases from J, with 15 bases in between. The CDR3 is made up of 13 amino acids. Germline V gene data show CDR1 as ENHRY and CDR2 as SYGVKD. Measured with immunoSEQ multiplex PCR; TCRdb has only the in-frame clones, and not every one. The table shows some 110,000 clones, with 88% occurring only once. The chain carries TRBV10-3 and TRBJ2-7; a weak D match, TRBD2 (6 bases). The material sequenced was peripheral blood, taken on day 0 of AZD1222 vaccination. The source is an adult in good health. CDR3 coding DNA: TGTGCCATCAGGGAAACCGGGACTGGCGAGCAGTACTTC. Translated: CAIRETGTGEQYF.